The 6 T cell receptor beta chains below all came from one sample that was sequenced in a study of blood T cell repertoires in COVID-19. Here immunoSEQ multiplex PCR was the method, and the copy in TCRdb shows in-frame clones only, minus some. The sample comprises approximately 300,000 clones, 80% to 90% of which are singletons, and roughly 6% rests with the top ten. The sequenced sample consisted of peripheral blood. All receptors come from a woman aged 45 to 65 with COVID-19, enrolled during active disease.

The V call is TRBV5-1, the J call TRBJ2-7; 11 bases match TRBD2. The length of the CDR3 is 17 residues. Germline CDR1 is SGHRS and CDR2 is YFSETQ. V dropped 4 bases and J dropped 0; count of bases not matched to a gene: 9. CDR3 in DNA: TGCGCCAGCAGCGACGGACTAGCGGGTAGGAGCTCCTACGAGCAGTACTTC. It yields the protein CASSDGLAGRSSYEQYF.

The rearrangement joins TRBV10-1 to TRBJ2-7; 10 nucleotides match TRBD1. The V segment lost 2 bases and the J segment 5 bases; nucleotides outside the gene matches: 0. The CDR3 has 13 amino acids. Per the germline V gene, CDR1 is WNHNN and CDR2 is SYGVQD (reference sequence). CDR3 nucleotides: TGCGCCAGCAGTGAGGGGACAGGGGACGAGCAGTACTTC. Residues: CASSEGTGDEQYF.

The chain carries TRBV18 and TRBJ2-4; D remains unclear. The CDR3 is 14 residues long. The V gene lost 3 bases and the J gene lost 0 bases, with 6 bases spanning the gap. Germline CDR1 and CDR2: KGHSH and LQKENI. The CDR3 DNA reads TGTGCCAGCTCACCCCCAGGAGCCAAAAACATTCAGTACTTC. Translation: CASSPPGAKNIQYF.

V and J are TRBV9 and TRBJ2-1; D ambiguous. The CDR3 is made up of 16 amino acids. Germline-derived CDR1 and CDR2 are SGDLS and YYNGEE. The V end lost 0 bases, the J end lost 5 bases, and 15 bases lay between the germline ends. The CDR3, as DNA: TGTGCCAGCAGCGTAGGGGTGTCTCGGGTGGACAATGAGCAGTTCTTC. This encodes CASSVGVSRVDNEQFF.

The V call is TRBV7-8, the J call TRBJ1-1; 7 bases match TRBD1. V lost 5 bases, J lost 1 base, and 7 bases stayed unmatched. CDR3 length: 15 amino acids. Germline V CDR1 and CDR2: SGHVS, FQNEAQ. The CDR3 is CASSPTTGRNTEAFF. DNA for the CDR3: TGTGCCAGCAGCCCGACGACAGGGCGGAACACTGAAGCTTTCTTT.

Concerning this clone: Relative to the germline gene, one junction end is altered; a read error may explain this. The chain recombines TRBV5-7 with TRBJ1-1; D uncertain. TRBV5-7 carries the ORF label, with uncertain function. This CDR3 is built from 11 residues. The CDR3 here is CGAGIDTEAFF. For the CDR3, the DNA is TGCGGCGCGGGAATAGACACTGAAGCTTTCTTT.